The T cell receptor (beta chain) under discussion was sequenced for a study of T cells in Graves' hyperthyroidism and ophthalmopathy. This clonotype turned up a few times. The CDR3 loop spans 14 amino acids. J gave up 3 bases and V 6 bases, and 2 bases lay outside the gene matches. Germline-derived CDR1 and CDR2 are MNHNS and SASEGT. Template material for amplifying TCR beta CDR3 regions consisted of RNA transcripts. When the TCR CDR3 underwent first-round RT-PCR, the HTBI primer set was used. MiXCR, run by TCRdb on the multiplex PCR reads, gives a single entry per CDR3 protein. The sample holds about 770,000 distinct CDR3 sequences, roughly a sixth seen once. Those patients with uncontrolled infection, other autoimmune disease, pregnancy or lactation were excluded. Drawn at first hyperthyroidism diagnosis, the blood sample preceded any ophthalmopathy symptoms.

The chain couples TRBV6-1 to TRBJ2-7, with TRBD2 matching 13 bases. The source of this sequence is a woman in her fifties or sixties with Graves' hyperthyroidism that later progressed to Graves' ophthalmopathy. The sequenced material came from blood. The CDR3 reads CASRGTSGVYEQYF. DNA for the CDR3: TGTGCCAGCAGAGGGACTAGCGGGGTCTACGAGCAGTACTTC.